Included here is one T cell receptor beta chain sequence, with context. A much larger clone lies one base from this, so it may be a read error. This specimen belongs to a study of T cells in Graves' hyperthyroidism and ophthalmopathy. TCR beta CDR3 sequences were amplified from RNA transcripts. The HTBI primer set drove a first-round RT-PCR of the TCR CDR3. TCRdb re-analysed the multiplex PCR reads in MiXCR, keeping a single row per CDR3 protein. The data hold 550,000 to 650,000 distinct CDR3 sequences, with approximately 14% observed a single time. CDR1 is SGHRS and CDR2 is YFSETQ in the germline V gene. V lost 1 base to trimming and J lost 9 bases, with 14 bases between them. This CDR3 spans 14 amino acids. Disease duration under 2 months; hyperthyroidism patients were aged 18 to 65. The authors took PBMCs from 10 ml fresh peripheral blood.

The sample taken for sequencing was blood. This clonotype originated in a woman in her twenties or thirties with Graves' hyperthyroidism that later progressed to Graves' ophthalmopathy. The rearrangement uses TRBV5-1 and TRBJ2-1; no reliable D call. The chain's CDR3 is CASSLPRVASEQFF. In DNA form, the CDR3 reads TGCGCCAGCAGCTTGCCGAGAGTAGCATCTGAGCAGTTCTTC.